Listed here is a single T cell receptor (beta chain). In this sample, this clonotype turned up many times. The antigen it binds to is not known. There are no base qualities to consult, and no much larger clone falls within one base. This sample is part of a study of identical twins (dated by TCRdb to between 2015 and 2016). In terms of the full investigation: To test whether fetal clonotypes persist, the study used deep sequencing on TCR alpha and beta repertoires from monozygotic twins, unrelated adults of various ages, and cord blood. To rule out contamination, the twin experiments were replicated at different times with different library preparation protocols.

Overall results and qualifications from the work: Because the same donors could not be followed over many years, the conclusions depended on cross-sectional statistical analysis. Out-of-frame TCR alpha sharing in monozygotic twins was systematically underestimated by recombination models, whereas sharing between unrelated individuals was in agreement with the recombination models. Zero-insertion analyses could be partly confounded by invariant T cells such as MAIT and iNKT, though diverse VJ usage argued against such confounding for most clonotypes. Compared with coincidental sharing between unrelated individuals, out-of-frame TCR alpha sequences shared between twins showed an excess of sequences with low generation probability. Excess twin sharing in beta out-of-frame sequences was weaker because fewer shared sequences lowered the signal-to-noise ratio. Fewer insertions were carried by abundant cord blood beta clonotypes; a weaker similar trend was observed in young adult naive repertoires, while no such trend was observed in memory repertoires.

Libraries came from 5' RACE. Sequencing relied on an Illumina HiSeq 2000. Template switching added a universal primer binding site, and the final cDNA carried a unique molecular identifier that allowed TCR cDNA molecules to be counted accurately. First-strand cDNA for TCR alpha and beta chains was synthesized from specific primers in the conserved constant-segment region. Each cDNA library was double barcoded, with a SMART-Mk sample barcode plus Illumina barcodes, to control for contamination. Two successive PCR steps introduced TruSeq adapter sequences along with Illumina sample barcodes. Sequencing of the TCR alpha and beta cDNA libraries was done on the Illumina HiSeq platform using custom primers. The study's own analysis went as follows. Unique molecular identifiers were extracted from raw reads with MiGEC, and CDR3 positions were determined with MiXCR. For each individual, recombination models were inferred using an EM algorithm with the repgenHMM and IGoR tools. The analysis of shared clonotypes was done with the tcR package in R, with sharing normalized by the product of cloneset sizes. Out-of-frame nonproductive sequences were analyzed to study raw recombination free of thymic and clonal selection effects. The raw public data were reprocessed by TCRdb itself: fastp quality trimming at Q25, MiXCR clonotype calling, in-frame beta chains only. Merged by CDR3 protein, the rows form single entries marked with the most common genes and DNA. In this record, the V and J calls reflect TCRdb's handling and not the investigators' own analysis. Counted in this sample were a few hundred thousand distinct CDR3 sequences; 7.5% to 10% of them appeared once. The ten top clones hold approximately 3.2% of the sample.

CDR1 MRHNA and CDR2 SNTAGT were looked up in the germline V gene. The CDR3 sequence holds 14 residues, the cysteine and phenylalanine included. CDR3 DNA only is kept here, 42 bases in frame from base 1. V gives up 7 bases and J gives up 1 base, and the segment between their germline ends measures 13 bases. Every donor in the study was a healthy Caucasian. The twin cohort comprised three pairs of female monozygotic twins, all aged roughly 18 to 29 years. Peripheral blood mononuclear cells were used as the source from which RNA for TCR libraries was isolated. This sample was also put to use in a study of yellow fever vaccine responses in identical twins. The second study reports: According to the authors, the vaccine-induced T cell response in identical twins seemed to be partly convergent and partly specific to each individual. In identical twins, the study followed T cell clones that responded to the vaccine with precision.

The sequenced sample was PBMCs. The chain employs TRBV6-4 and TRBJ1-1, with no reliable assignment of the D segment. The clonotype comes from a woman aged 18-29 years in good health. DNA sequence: TGTGCCAGCACGCCGACCCCGGAGAACACTGAAGCTTTCTTT. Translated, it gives CASTPTPENTEAFF.